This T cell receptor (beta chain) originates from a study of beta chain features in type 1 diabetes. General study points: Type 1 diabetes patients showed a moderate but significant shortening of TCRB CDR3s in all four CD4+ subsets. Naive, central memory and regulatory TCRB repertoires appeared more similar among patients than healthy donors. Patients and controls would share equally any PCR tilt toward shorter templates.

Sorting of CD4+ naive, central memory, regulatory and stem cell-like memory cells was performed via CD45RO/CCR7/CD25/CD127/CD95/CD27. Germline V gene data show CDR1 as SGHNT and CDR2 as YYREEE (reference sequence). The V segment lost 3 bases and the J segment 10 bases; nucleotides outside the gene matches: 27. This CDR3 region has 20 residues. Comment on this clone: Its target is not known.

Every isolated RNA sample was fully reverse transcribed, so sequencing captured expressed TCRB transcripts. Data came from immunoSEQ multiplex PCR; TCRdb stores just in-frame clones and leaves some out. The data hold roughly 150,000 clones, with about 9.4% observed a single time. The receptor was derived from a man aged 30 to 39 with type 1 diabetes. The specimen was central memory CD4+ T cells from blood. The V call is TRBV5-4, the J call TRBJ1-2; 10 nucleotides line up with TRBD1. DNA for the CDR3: TGTGCCAGCAGCTCTCCGGGACAGGGGACCCCCGGGATGGTTCTTGGGATCTACACCTTC. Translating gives CASSSPGQGTPGMVLGIYTF.